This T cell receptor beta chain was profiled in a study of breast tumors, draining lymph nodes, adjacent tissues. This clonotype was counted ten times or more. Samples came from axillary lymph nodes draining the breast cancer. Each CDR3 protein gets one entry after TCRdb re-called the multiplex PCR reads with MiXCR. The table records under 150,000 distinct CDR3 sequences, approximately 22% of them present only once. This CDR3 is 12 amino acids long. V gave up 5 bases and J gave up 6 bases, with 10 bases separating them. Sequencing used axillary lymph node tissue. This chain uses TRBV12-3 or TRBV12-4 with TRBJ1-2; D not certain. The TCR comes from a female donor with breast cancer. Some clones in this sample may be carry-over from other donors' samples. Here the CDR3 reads CASSPRRDGYTF. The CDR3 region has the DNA TGTGCCAGCAGTCCCCGAAGGGATGGCTACACCTTC.